Given below is one T cell receptor (beta chain) in context. No antigen is known for it. This sample was included in a study of cytomegalovirus exposure and HLA in healthy donors. Study observations and caveats: The authors later found HLA-associated TCR beta chains more clonally expanded than equally common others.

The PCR ran on 60 Vbeta and 13 Jbeta primers. Data came from immunoSEQ multiplex PCR; TCRdb stores just in-frame clones and leaves some out. This sample contains tens of thousands of clones. The V and J ends lost 3 bases and 3 bases, in that order; junction bases with no gene match: 4. The CDR3 spans 14 residues. The germline CDR1 and CDR2 sequences are MDHEN and SYDVKM. The clonotype was recovered from a man aged 50 or older in good health and CMV-seronegative. Sample: PBMCs. The gene calls are TRBV28 and TRBJ2-5, with 7 positions matching TRBD1. Written as DNA, the CDR3 is TGTGCCAGCAGTTTGGGACAGTCAAAAGAGACCCAGTACTTC. Its translation is CASSLGQSKETQYF.